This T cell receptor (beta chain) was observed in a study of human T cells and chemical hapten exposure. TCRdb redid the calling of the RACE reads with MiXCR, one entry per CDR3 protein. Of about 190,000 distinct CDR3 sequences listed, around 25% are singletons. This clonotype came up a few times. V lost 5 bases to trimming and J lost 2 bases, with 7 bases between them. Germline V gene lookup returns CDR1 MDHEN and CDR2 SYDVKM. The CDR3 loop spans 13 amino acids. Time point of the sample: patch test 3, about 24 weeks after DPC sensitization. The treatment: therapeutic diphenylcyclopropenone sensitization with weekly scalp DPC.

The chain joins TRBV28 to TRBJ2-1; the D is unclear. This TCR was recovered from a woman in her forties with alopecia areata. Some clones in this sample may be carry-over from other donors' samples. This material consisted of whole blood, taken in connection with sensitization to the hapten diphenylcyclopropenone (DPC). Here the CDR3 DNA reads TGTGCCAGCAGTCGAGGAACCTACAATGAGCAGTTCTTC. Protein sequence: CASSRGTYNEQFF.